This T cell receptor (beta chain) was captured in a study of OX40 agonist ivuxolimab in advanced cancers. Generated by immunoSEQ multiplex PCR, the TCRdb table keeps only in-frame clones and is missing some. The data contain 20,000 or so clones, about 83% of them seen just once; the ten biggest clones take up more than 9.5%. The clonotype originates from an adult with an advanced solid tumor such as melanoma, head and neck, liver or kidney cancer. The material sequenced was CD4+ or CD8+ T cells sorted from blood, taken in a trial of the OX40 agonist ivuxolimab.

CDR3 loop: CASSVSGTNTGELFF. Written as DNA, the CDR3 is TGTGCCAGCAGTGTTAGCGGGACGAACACCGGGGAGCTGTTTTTT. The chain recombines TRBV6-4 with TRBJ2-2, with 8 bases that match TRBD2. Per the germline V gene, CDR1 is MRHNA and CDR2 is SNTAGT. This CDR3 comprises 15 residues. V trimming: 4 bases; J trimming: 0 bases; junction bases outside the gene matches: 1.